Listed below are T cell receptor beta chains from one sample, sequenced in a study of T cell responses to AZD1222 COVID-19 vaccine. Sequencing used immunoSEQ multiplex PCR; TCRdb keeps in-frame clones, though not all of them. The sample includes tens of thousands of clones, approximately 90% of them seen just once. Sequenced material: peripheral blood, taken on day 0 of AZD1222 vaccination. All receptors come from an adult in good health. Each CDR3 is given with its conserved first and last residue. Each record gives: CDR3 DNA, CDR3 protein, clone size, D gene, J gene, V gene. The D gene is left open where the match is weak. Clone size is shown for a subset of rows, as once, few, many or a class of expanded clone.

DNA: TGTGCCAGCAGCCAAGATTGGCTAACCTACGAGCAGTACTTC
CDR3: CASSQDWLTYEQYF
size: NA
D: NA
J: TRBJ2-7
V: TRBV4-2

DNA: TGTGCCAGCGGGACGGGGGGACGGAGATCACCCCTCCACTTT
CDR3: CASGTGGRRSPLHF
size: NA
D: NA
J: TRBJ1-6
V: TRBV6-5

DNA: TGTGCCAGCAGCCGGGAATCGGGACAGGGGTTTCAGCCCCAGCATTTT
CDR3: CASSRESGQGFQPQHF
size: NA
D: TRBD1
J: TRBJ1-5
V: TRBV7-2

DNA: TGTGCCAGCAGCCAAGAGGTGCTCTCTGATACGCAGTATTTT
CDR3: CASSQEVLSDTQYF
size: NA
D: NA
J: TRBJ2-3
V: TRBV4-2

DNA: TGTGCCAGCAGTGTAGATGGCAGGGAGTACAATGAGCAGTTCTTC
CDR3: CASSVDGREYNEQFF
size: NA
D: NA
J: TRBJ2-1
V: TRBV6-4

DNA: TGTGCCAGCAGTAACAGGGCCGGCGGGGCTTTCTTT
CDR3: CASSNRAGGAFF
size: NA
D: NA
J: TRBJ1-1
V: TRBV12-3/TRBV12-4

DNA: TGTGCCAGCAGCTCCTTGTCGGCTTATGGCTACACCTTC
CDR3: CASSSLSAYGYTF
size: NA
D: NA
J: TRBJ1-2
V: TRBV13

DNA: TGTGCCAGCAGCCGGGGACTAGCGGGAGTCTCTGGGGCCAACGTCCTGACTTTC
CDR3: CASSRGLAGVSGANVLTF
size: few
D: TRBD2
J: TRBJ2-6
V: TRBV7-3

DNA: TGTGCTTCAGGAATGACAGGCAGAAACTATGGCTACACCTTC
CDR3: CASGMTGRNYGYTF
size: NA
D: NA
J: TRBJ1-2
V: TRBV25-1

DNA: TGCAGCGCCCGAGGAGCAACCGAAAAGAACACTGAAGCTTTCTTT
CDR3: CSARGATEKNTEAFF
size: NA
D: NA
J: TRBJ1-1
V: TRBV29-1

DNA: TGTGCCAGCAGCTCCGCGCTCACCGGCACAGATACGCAGTATTTT
CDR3: CASSSALTGTDTQYF
size: NA
D: NA
J: TRBJ2-3
V: TRBV7-3

DNA: TGTGCCAGCAAGAAAACAGGGGGCGATACTGAAGCTTTCTTT
CDR3: CASKKTGGDTEAFF
size: NA
D: TRBD1
J: TRBJ1-1
V: TRBV3-1/TRBV3-2

DNA: TGTGCCAGCAGCTCCAAGCGGGTGGCCTACAATGAGCAGTTCTTC
CDR3: CASSSKRVAYNEQFF
size: NA
D: NA
J: TRBJ2-1
V: TRBV5-4

DNA: TGCGCCAGCAGCTGGGGCCGGGGGGGCACTGAAGCTTTCTTT
CDR3: CASSWGRGGTEAFF
size: NA
D: NA
J: TRBJ1-1
V: TRBV5-1

DNA: TGTGCCAGCAGCTTAGGGACAGGGACCTATGGCTACACCTTC
CDR3: CASSLGTGTYGYTF
size: NA
D: TRBD1
J: TRBJ1-2
V: TRBV7-6

DNA: TGTGCCAGTAGTATAGTACGGGGGGACAGCAATCAGCCCCAGCATTTT
CDR3: CASSIVRGDSNQPQHF
size: NA
D: NA
J: TRBJ1-5
V: TRBV19

DNA: TGTGCCAGCAGAAATAGCAATCAGCCCCAGCATTTT
CDR3: CASRNSNQPQHF
size: NA
D: NA
J: TRBJ1-5
V: TRBV28

DNA: TGTGCCAGCATAGGGGCTCGCAATCAGCCCCAGCATTTT
CDR3: CASIGARNQPQHF
size: NA
D: NA
J: TRBJ1-5
V: TRBV6-5

DNA: TGTGCCAGCAGTTTCCATACAGGGAATGGCTACACCTTC
CDR3: CASSFHTGNGYTF
size: NA
D: NA
J: TRBJ1-2
V: TRBV28

DNA: TGTGCCAGCAGTTACAGTAGGGGACAGACTAACTATGGCTACACCTTC
CDR3: CASSYSRGQTNYGYTF
size: NA
D: TRBD1
J: TRBJ1-2
V: TRBV6-5

DNA: TGTGCCAGCTCTCGAGACGGCACTGAAGCTTTCTTT
CDR3: CASSRDGTEAFF
size: NA
D: NA
J: TRBJ1-1
V: TRBV6-5

DNA: TGTGCCAGCAGTGAAGGGACAGGGTCAACAGATACGCAGTATTTT
CDR3: CASSEGTGSTDTQYF
size: NA
D: TRBD1
J: TRBJ2-3
V: TRBV6-4

DNA: TGTGCCAGCAGTTACGCCGACACCAGAAACACCATATATTTT
CDR3: CASSYADTRNTIYF
size: NA
D: NA
J: TRBJ1-3
V: TRBV6-5

DNA: TGCAGCGTTGAAGATCAGGGGCGAGGGGAAAAACTGTTTTTT
CDR3: CSVEDQGRGEKLFF
size: NA
D: NA
J: TRBJ1-4
V: TRBV29-1

DNA: TGTGCCAGCAGCCAAAGCCTATCCCAGCAGTACTTC
CDR3: CASSQSLSQQYF
size: NA
D: NA
J: TRBJ2-7
V: TRBV3-1/TRBV3-2

DNA: TGTGCCAGCAGTGGGGCCCAGGTCGGGACCCAGTACTTC
CDR3: CASSGAQVGTQYF
size: NA
D: NA
J: TRBJ2-5
V: TRBV27